This entry lists 28 T cell receptor beta chains sequenced from one sample in a study of naive and memory T cell subsets. Whole-blood samples were roughly 2.3 ml of peripheral blood from healthy adult volunteers. Alpha and beta constant region primers primed reverse transcription for blood and skin samples. MiXCR, applied by TCRdb to the 5' RACE reads, yields one record per CDR3 protein. The repertoire consists of approximately 27,000 distinct CDR3 sequences, with roughly a quarter occurring once and the leading ten covering about 1.8%. These receptors all stem from a female donor in good health.

This clonotype has just a few counts. The chain joins TRBV5-1 to TRBJ2-2; D could derive from TRBD1 or TRBD2 (5 bases each). Germline CDR1 and CDR2: SGHRS and YFSETQ. Deletions cut 0 bases from V and 3 bases from J, with 9 bases between. The CDR3 runs 15 residues. The CDR3: CASSLVGGYTGELFF. The DNA of the CDR3 is TGCGCCAGCAGCTTGGTTGGGGGATACACCGGGGAGCTGTTTTTT.

The chain has TRBV9 and TRBJ2-3; TRBD2 might be the D (5 bases). The ends were cut back, 1 base at V and 6 bases at J, with 12 bases in the middle. Germline V lookup: CDR1 SGDLS, CDR2 YYNGEE. This CDR3 has 14 residues. The CDR3 reads CASSVSLAWDTQYF. The CDR3 DNA is TGTGCCAGCAGCGTATCCCTAGCCTGGGATACGCAGTATTTT.

This clonotype was found a few times. The J gene is TRBJ1-2, the V gene TRBV29-1; TRBD1 agrees at 7 bases. CDR1 is SQVTM and CDR2 is ANQGSEA in the germline V gene. The CDR3 has 18 amino acids. After removal of 0 bases from V and 7 bases from J, the junction contained 20 bases not matched to a gene. In DNA form, the CDR3 reads TGCAGCGTTGAAGATCTAGGTGGTCGGAGACAGGGAGAATCTGGCTACACCTTC. It encodes CSVEDLGGRRQGESGYTF.

Many counts were recorded for this clonotype. This rearrangement joins TRBV30 to TRBJ1-1; D might be TRBD1 (6 bases). This CDR3 region has 12 residues. Germline assignment: CDR1 GTSNPN and CDR2 SVGIG (reference sequence). The V and J ends lost 2 bases and 8 bases respectively, with 12 bases between them. In DNA form, the CDR3 reads TGTGCCTGGAGTACGGGGGCCAGGGAAGCTTTCTTT. It is translated as CAWSTGAREAFF.

This clonotype was seen many times. This sequence joins TRBV7-2 and TRBJ2-7, with TRBD2 as a possible D gene (5 bases). The germline V and J ends were trimmed by 2 bases and 3 bases, with 11 bases remaining between them. Germline V gene data show CDR1 as SGHTA and CDR2 as FQGNSA. CDR3 size: 14 residues. The CDR3 here is CASSLRAERYEQYF. CDR3 sequence (DNA): TGTGCCAGCAGCTTAAGAGCGGAGCGCTACGAGCAGTACTTC. Together with reference TRBV7-2 and TRBJ2-7, the CDR3 gives the full variable domain: GAGVSQSPSNKVTEKGKDVELRCDPISGHTALYWYRQSLGQGLEFLIYFQGNSAPDKSGLPSDRFSAERTGGSVSTLTIQRTQQEDSAVYLCASSLRAERYEQYFGPGTRLTVT.

This clonotype was counted a few times. The CDR3 sequence is CASSEGSGGYNEQFF. Written as DNA, the CDR3 is TGTGCCAGCAGTGAAGGAAGCGGGGGGTACAATGAGCAGTTCTTC. The rearrangement joins TRBV6-1 to TRBJ2-1; TRBD2 aligns across 9 bases. Trimming cost V 1 base and J 4 bases; bases outside gene matches: 2. Germline V gene lookup returns CDR1 MNHNS and CDR2 SASEGT. The CDR3 spans 15 residues.

The gene calls are TRBV7-2 and TRBJ2-3; TRBD2 agrees at 12 bases. The CDR3 totals 16 residues. J was trimmed by 5 bases and V by 3 bases; bases with no gene match: 6. Germline CDR1 reads SGHTA; CDR2 reads FQGNSA. The CDR3 here is CASSFRLAGAIDTQYF. CDR3 bases: TGTGCCAGCAGCTTCAGACTAGCGGGAGCGATAGATACGCAGTATTTT. Using reference TRBV7-2 and TRBJ2-3 for the parts outside the CDR3, the full variable domain is GAGVSQSPSNKVTEKGKDVELRCDPISGHTALYWYRQSLGQGLEFLIYFQGNSAPDKSGLPSDRFSAERTGGSVSTLTIQRTQQEDSAVYLCASSFRLAGAIDTQYFGPGTRLTVL.

The chain joins TRBV15 to TRBJ2-5; D unclear. CDR3 length: 13 residues. V was pared by 5 bases and J by 0 bases, with 7 bases between. Per germline, CDR1 LNHNV and CDR2 YYDKDF (reference sequence). The CDR3 DNA is TGTGCCACCAGCCGACGGCACCAAGAGACCCAGTACTTC. Its translation: CATSRRHQETQYF.

In its sample, this clonotype was seen a few times. The V gene is TRBV29-1, the J gene TRBJ2-7; D may be TRBD1 (5 bases). Germline CDR1 reads SQVTM; CDR2 reads ANQGSEA. The CDR3 consists of 13 residues. Trimming cost V 3 bases and J 0 bases, with 9 bases left between them. In DNA, the CDR3 is TGCAGCGTTGAGAGACAGCCCTCCTACGAGCAGTACTTC. Protein sequence: CSVERQPSYEQYF.

This clonotype was counted only a few times. This rearrangement joins TRBV7-9 to TRBJ1-5; perhaps TRBD1 as D (5 bases). The CDR3 spans 14 residues. The V end lost 5 bases, the J end lost 4 bases, and 12 bases lay between the germline ends. CDR1 SEHNR and CDR2 FQNEAQ come from the germline V gene (reference sequence). The DNA of the CDR3 is TGTGCCAGCAGCGGGGTGGAGGGGAATCAGCCCCAGCATTTT. Protein: CASSGVEGNQPQHF.

The chain joins TRBV10-3 to TRBJ1-2; D unclear. The germline V gene has CDR1 ENHRY and CDR2 SYGVKD. CDR3 length: 15 amino acids. Between the trimmed V and J ends, which lost 5 bases and 4 bases, there was a span of 17 bases. DNA for the CDR3: TGTGCCATCAGTCCGCGGGTCACCCCTTTCTATGGCTACACCTTC. Its protein product is CAISPRVTPFYGYTF.

This clonotype was counted at least ten times. This chain joins TRBV5-5 and TRBJ2-5, with D unclear. The germline CDR1 and CDR2 sequences are SGHKS and YYEKEE (reference sequence). There are 17 residues in the CDR3. V was cut by 1 base and J by 5 bases, with 21 bases left in between. The DNA for the CDR3 is TGTGCCAGCAGCTTGAGGAAGAACACCTTTCTCCCCGAGACCCAGTACTTC. Translation: CASSLRKNTFLPETQYF. Together with reference TRBV5-5 and TRBJ2-5, the CDR3 gives the full variable domain: DAGVTQSPTHLIKTRGQQVTLRCSPISGHKSVSWYQQVLGQGPQFIFQYYEKEERGRGNFPDRFSARQFPNYSSELNVNALLLGDSALYLCASSLRKNTFLPETQYFGPGTRLLVL.

The genes are TRBV20-1 and TRBJ1-4; D gene unclear. Germline loops: CDR1 DFQATT, CDR2 SNEGSKA (reference sequence). The CDR3 contains 11 residues. Between the trimmed V and J ends, which lost 1 base and 8 bases, there was a span of 5 bases. The CDR3: CSARGGEKLFF. The CDR3 DNA reads as TGCAGTGCTAGAGGAGGCGAAAAACTGTTTTTT.

The rearrangement uses TRBV4-2 and TRBJ2-5; no definite D call. This CDR3 contains 12 residues. Germline V gene data show CDR1 as LGHNA and CDR2 as YNFKEQ. V dropped 0 bases and J dropped 9 bases, with 8 bases sitting between them. The CDR3 loop is CASSQDLRAQYF. CDR3 nucleotides: TGTGCCAGCAGCCAAGATTTACGTGCCCAGTACTTC.

The J gene is TRBJ1-1, the V gene TRBV6-1; no firm D call. The germline V gene has CDR1 MNHNS and CDR2 SASEGT. This CDR3 spans 12 amino acids. Trimming cost V 3 bases and J 8 bases, with 10 bases left between them. The CDR3 DNA reads TGTGCCAGCAGTGATGGGGAACAGGAAGCTTTCTTT. It specifies CASSDGEQEAFF.

V and J are TRBV6-5 and TRBJ2-1; 9 nucleotides match TRBD1. This CDR3 is built from 15 residues. CDR1 and CDR2 (germline): MNHEY, SVGAGI. Trimming removed 5 bases from V and 4 bases from J; junction bases left unmatched: 6. The CDR3, as DNA: TGTGCCAGCAGTCGGGGACAGGGTCCGTACAATGAGCAGTTCTTC. Translating it yields CASSRGQGPYNEQFF.

The chain carries TRBV15 and TRBJ2-1; no clear D gene. V was trimmed by 1 base and J by 5 bases, leaving 15 bases between them. This CDR3 is built from 16 residues. Germline-derived CDR1 and CDR2 are LNHNV and YYDKDF (reference sequence). The CDR3 DNA sequence: TGTGCCACCAGCAGAGGTTGGAGTGCTCAGGACAATGAGCAGTTCTTC. It specifies CATSRGWSAQDNEQFF.

This clonotype was seen many times. The chain has TRBV29-1 and TRBJ1-1; TRBD1 matches at 7 bases. From germline, CDR1 is SQVTM and CDR2 ANQGSEA. With 1 base clipped from V and 6 bases from J, the junction kept 11 bases outside the gene matches. The CDR3 covers 15 residues. The CDR3 here is CSVEGRQGAMAEAFF. The CDR3 DNA sequence: TGCAGCGTTGAAGGCCGACAGGGAGCGATGGCTGAAGCTTTCTTT. The entire variable domain, with the rest obtained from reference TRBV29-1 and TRBJ1-1, is as follows: SAVISQKPSRDICQRGTSLTIQCQVDSQVTMMFWYRQQPGQSLTLIATANQGSEATYESGFVIDKFPISRPNLTFSTLTVSNMSPEDSSIYLCSVEGRQGAMAEAFFGQGTRLTVV.

This rearrangement joins TRBV6-5 to TRBJ1-1; possible D gene TRBD1, 6 bases. The V gene's germline CDR1 is MNHEY and CDR2 SVGAGI. Trimming cost V 4 bases and J 5 bases, with 11 bases left between them. CDR3 length: 13 residues. The CDR3 reads CASSLTGGTEAFF. The CDR3 bases are TGTGCCAGCAGTTTGACAGGAGGTACTGAAGCTTTCTTT.

The CDR3, as DNA: TGCAGTGCTCGAAATGGGCTTAACTATGGCTACACCTTC. This codes for CSARNGLNYGYTF. The chain joins TRBV20-1 to TRBJ1-2; D gene unclear. Germline V lookup: CDR1 DFQATT, CDR2 SNEGSKA (reference sequence). V gave up 5 bases and J gave up 1 base, with 11 bases separating them. The CDR3 loop spans 13 amino acids.

This clonotype appeared many times. V usage is TRBV20-1 and J usage is TRBJ2-3; 10 nucleotides line up with TRBD2. The V segment lost 6 bases and the J segment 9 bases; nucleotides outside the gene matches: 15. CDR1 DFQATT and CDR2 SNEGSKA come from the germline V gene (reference sequence). This CDR3 is 15 amino acids long. In DNA form, the CDR3 reads TGCAGTGCCCGGACGCTAGCGGGAGCTGACGGGACGCAGTATTTT. The encoded protein is CSARTLAGADGTQYF.

The rearrangement joins TRBV29-1 to TRBJ2-3; tentative D call: TRBD2 (5 bases). Per the germline V gene, CDR1 is SQVTM and CDR2 is ANQGSEA. The V end was cut by 3 bases, the J end by 6 bases, with 13 bases between. The CDR3 has 13 amino acids. CDR3 bases: TGCAGCGTTGATGTCCTAGCCGGGGATACGCAGTATTTT. As protein: CSVDVLAGDTQYF.

The rearrangement joins TRBV20-1 to TRBJ2-2, with TRBD2 identical over 10 bases. The trim removed 2 bases at V and 4 bases at J, leaving 1 base unmatched. The length of the CDR3 is 14 residues. The germline V gene encodes CDR1 DFQATT and CDR2 SNEGSKA (reference sequence). The CDR3 DNA reads TGCAGTGCTAGACTAGCGGGAGTCACCGGGGAGCTGTTTTTT. This sequence encodes CSARLAGVTGELFF.

Relative to its sample, this clonotype is medium-sized. This chain links TRBV7-6 with TRBJ2-7, with TRBD2 matching 10 bases. V lost 5 bases, J lost 1 base, and 8 bases stayed unmatched. CDR1 and CDR2 (germline): SGHVS, FNYEAQ. The CDR3 loop spans 16 amino acids. The CDR3 coding sequence is TGTGCCAGCAGCGCCGCGCTAGCGGGAGTGTCCTACGAGCAGTACTTC. Its translation is CASSAALAGVSYEQYF.

This clonotype was seen only once. This clone may be a read error of a much larger clone one base away. This chain joins TRBV18 and TRBJ1-2; D not certain. In germline, CDR1 is KGHSH, CDR2 LQKENI. The CDR3 is 13 amino acids. The CDR3 nucleotides are TGTGCCAGCTCACCACTGACGAACGATGGCGACACCTTC. Translated: CASSPLTNDGDTF.

V usage is TRBV20-1 and J usage is TRBJ2-3; 10 bases match TRBD1. This CDR3 is built from 14 residues. Per the germline V gene, CDR1 is DFQATT and CDR2 is SNEGSKA (reference sequence). Trimming took 4 bases from V and 5 from J; bases not matched to a gene: 6. CDR3 DNA: TGCAGTGCTATCGACAGGGGGCGGATAGATACGCAGTATTTT. Its translation: CSAIDRGRIDTQYF.

This clonotype was observed at least ten times. The chain links TRBV18 to TRBJ2-3; 7 bases match TRBD2. The CDR3 loop spans 16 amino acids. Germline V gene lookup returns CDR1 KGHSH and CDR2 LQKENI. V shed 4 bases, J shed 0 bases, and the junction held 7 bases outside the gene matches. The CDR3 DNA reads as TGTGCCAGCTCACGTTCTTGGCGGGAGAGCACAGATACGCAGTATTTT. It codes for CASSRSWRESTDTQYF.

This clonotype was recorded at least ten times. The V call is TRBV20-1, the J call TRBJ2-7; 7 positions agree with TRBD1. There are 13 residues in the CDR3. J gave up 2 bases and V 3 bases, and 4 bases lay outside the gene matches. Per the germline V gene, CDR1 is DFQATT and CDR2 is SNEGSKA (reference sequence). Written as DNA, the CDR3 is TGCAGTGCTAGGGACAGGCTTGCCTACGAGCAGTACTTC. This sequence encodes CSARDRLAYEQYF.